The 6 T cell receptor beta chains below were found in one sample sequenced in a study of T cells in localized non-small cell lung cancer. Sequencing was performed with immunoSEQ multiplex PCR; in TCRdb, only in-frame clones are kept and a portion is missing. The table shows about 76,000 clones, with approximately 84% occurring only once. The specimen comprised peripheral blood, sampled before any cancer treatment. The receptors were sampled from a female donor older than 55 with stage I lung adenocarcinoma.

The rearrangement links TRBV7-2 to TRBJ2-2, with D perhaps TRBD1 (5 bases). The CDR3 extends over 14 amino acids. Trimming took off 7 bases at V and 1 base at J, with 10 bases between the two ends. Germline loops: CDR1 SGHTA, CDR2 FQGNSA. DNA of the CDR3: TGTGCCAGCAAGCTGACAGAGAACACCGGGGAGCTGTTTTTT. Translated: CASKLTENTGELFF.

The CDR3 bases are TGTGCCAGCAGTGACTCGAACGGGTACAATGAGCAGTTCTTC. This sequence encodes CASSDSNGYNEQFF. The chain joins TRBV6-4 to TRBJ2-1; D gene ambiguous. Germline V gene lookup returns CDR1 MRHNA and CDR2 SNTAGT. There are 14 residues in the CDR3. V lost 0 bases to trimming and J lost 4 bases, with 7 bases between them.

Points on this clone: The junction departs from the called germline gene at one end, perhaps through a read error. The chain carries TRBV28 and TRBJ2-5, with 7 bases fitting TRBD2. The CDR3 is 14 residues long. In germline, CDR1 is MDHEN, CDR2 SYDVKM. The CDR3 DNA is TGTGCCAGCCGTTTCGGACTAGGCCAAGAGACCCAGTACTTC. Protein: CASRFGLGQETQYF.

The chain uses TRBV15 and TRBJ1-1, with D perhaps TRBD1 (6 bases). Germline V gene lookup returns CDR1 LNHNV and CDR2 YYDKDF (reference sequence). CDR3 length: 15 residues. V was pared by 1 base and J by 5 bases, with 14 bases between. Here the CDR3 reads CATSRVSRGGTEAFF. CDR3 nucleotide sequence: TGTGCCACCAGCAGAGTGTCAAGGGGGGGGACTGAAGCTTTCTTT.

The chain has TRBV28 and TRBJ1-5; weak D call: TRBD1 (6 bases). CDR3 length: 15 amino acids. Germline V CDR1 and CDR2: MDHEN, SYDVKM. Trimming pared 2 bases from V and 7 bases from J, leaving 15 bases between. The CDR3 loop is CASSLIMGGGQPQHF. In DNA form, the CDR3 reads TGTGCCAGCAGTTTAATTATGGGGGGCGGACAGCCCCAGCATTTT.

This chain uses TRBV6-5 with TRBJ1-4; unclear D gene. Trimming pared 8 bases from V and 7 bases from J, leaving 8 bases between. The CDR3 sequence is 11 residues long. Germline V gene lookup returns CDR1 MNHEY and CDR2 SVGAGI. The DNA for the CDR3 is TGTGCCAGCTTGGTTGGTGAAAAACTGTTTTTT. Amino acids: CASLVGEKLFF.